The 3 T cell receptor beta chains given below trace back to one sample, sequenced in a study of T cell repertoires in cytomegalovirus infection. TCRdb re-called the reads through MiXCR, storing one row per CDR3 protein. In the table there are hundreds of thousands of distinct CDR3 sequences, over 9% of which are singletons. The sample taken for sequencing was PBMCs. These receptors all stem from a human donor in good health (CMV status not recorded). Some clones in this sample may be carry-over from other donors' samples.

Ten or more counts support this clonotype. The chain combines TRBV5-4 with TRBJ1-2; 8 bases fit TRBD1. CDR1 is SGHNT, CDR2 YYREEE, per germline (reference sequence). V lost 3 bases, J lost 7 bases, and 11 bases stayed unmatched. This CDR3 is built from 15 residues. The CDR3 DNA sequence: TGTGCCAGCAGCTCCACAGGGGGGGGAGTTGCTGGCTACACCTTC. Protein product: CASSSTGGGVAGYTF. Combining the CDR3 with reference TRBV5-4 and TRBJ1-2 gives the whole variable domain ETGVTQSPTHLIKTRGQQVTLRCSSQSGHNTVSWYQQALGQGPQFIFQYYREEENGRGNFPPRFSGLQFPNYSSELNVNALELDDSALYLCASSSTGGGVAGYTFGSGTRLTVV.

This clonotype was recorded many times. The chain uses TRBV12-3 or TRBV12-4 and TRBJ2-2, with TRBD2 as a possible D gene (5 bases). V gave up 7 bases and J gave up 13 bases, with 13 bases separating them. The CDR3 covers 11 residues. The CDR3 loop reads CASTERRGLFF. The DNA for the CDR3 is TGTGCCAGCACCGAAAGACGGGGGCTGTTTTTT.

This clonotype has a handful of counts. The CDR3 is CASSQGTRAYNEQFF. As DNA, the CDR3 is TGTGCCAGCAGCCAAGGGACTAGGGCCTACAATGAGCAGTTCTTC. The chain has TRBV4-2 and TRBJ2-1, with 7 bases identical to TRBD2. The CDR3 is 15 residues long. Per germline, CDR1 LGHNA and CDR2 YNFKEQ. With 1 base clipped from V and 2 bases from J, the junction kept 2 bases outside the gene matches.